Listed here are 4 T cell receptor beta chains from one sample, sequenced in a study of cytomegalovirus exposure and HLA in healthy donors. TCRdb's copy holds only in-frame clones and misses some; the assay was immunoSEQ multiplex PCR. The table includes 250,000 to 350,000 clones, roughly 90% detected once. Sequenced: PBMCs. These receptors all stem from a woman in her late teens or twenties in good health and CMV-seronegative.

The V call is TRBV14, the J call TRBJ2-2; TRBD2 matches at 7 bases. There are 15 residues in the CDR3. The trim removed 7 bases at V and 7 bases at J, leaving 12 bases unmatched. Germline V gene lookup returns CDR1 SGHDN and CDR2 FVKESK. Here the CDR3 DNA reads TGTGCCAGCACCTTGGGGAGGGCCGACATCGGGGAGCTGTTTTTT. Protein: CASTLGRADIGELFF. Full variable domain (missing parts from reference TRBV14 and TRBJ2-2): EAGVTQFPSHSVIEKGQTVTLRCDPISGHDNLYWYRRVMGKEIKFLLHFVKESKQDESGMPNNRFLAERTGGTYSTLKVQPAELEDSGVYFCASTLGRADIGELFFGEGSRLTVL.

V gene TRBV5-4 combines with J gene TRBJ2-3; D is unresolved. V dropped 2 bases and J dropped 1 base, with 8 bases sitting between them. Germline lookup yields CDR1 SGHNT and CDR2 YYREEE (reference sequence). The CDR3 has 14 residues. This chain's CDR3 is CASSLRHRTDTQYF. In DNA, the CDR3 is TGTGCCAGCAGCTTAAGACACCGCACAGATACGCAGTATTTT. The full variable domain, its missing parts supplied by reference TRBV5-4 and TRBJ2-3, is ETGVTQSPTHLIKTRGQQVTLRCSSQSGHNTVSWYQQALGQGPQFIFQYYREEENGRGNFPPRFSGLQFPNYSSELNVNALELDDSALYLCASSLRHRTDTQYFGPGTRLTVL.

V usage is TRBV28 and J usage is TRBJ1-3; TRBD1 aligns across 9 bases. The germline gives CDR1 MDHEN, CDR2 SYDVKM. With V trimmed by 5 bases and J by 7 bases, 15 bases remained unmatched. CDR3 size: 17 residues. The DNA of the CDR3 is TGTGCCAGCAGTCCCCGGACAGGGGACCGCTCTAGGAACACCATATATTTT. This sequence encodes CASSPRTGDRSRNTIYF.

This chain links TRBV27 with TRBJ1-1; perhaps TRBD1 as D (5 bases). V was shortened by 7 bases and J by 0 bases, with 18 bases between the two germline ends. Germline assignment: CDR1 MNHEY and CDR2 SMNVEV (reference sequence). The CDR3 is 16 residues long. The DNA of the CDR3 is TGTGCCAGCAACATTGGGGGGACGGGGCTGAACACTGAAGCTTTCTTT. This gives the protein CASNIGGTGLNTEAFF.